This T cell receptor (beta chain) was identified in a study of blood T cell repertoires in COVID-19. The study counted Cohort 3 donors as recovered given two negative PCRs, clearance, or symptom resolution. The data were produced by immunoSEQ multiplex PCR, yet TCRdb's version contains in-frame clones alone and is incomplete. The sample consists of a few hundred thousand clones, less than 95% of them appearing once. This TCR was sampled from a man between 18 and 35 years old who had recovered from COVID-19. Sequenced input: PBMCs or T cells enriched from blood (not recorded which).

CDR3 nucleotides: TGTGCCAGCAGCCAAGACGGACTAGCGTGGATGCCCGAGGATCAAGAGACCCAGTACTTC. This encodes CASSQDGLAWMPEDQETQYF. This chain links TRBV3-1 (or the pseudogene TRBV3-2) with TRBJ2-5, with 9 bases lining up with TRBD2. CDR1 LGHDT and CDR2 YNNKEL come from the germline V gene (reference sequence). Trimming took 0 bases from V and 2 from J; bases not matched to a gene: 16. CDR3 length: 20 amino acids.